This T cell receptor beta chain was obtained from a study of cytomegalovirus exposure and HLA in healthy donors (dated by TCRdb to 2016 to 2017). In the study overall: In an earlier analysis of about 560 of the donors, 276 Gb of sequence data and 117 million unique TCR beta sequences from about 179 million T cells were reported. Approximately 330 gigabases of sequencing data and approximately 92 million unique TCR sequences made up an early release that covered approximately 620 HLA-typed donors. The genetic ancestry cluster associated with self-reported Caucasian donors included over 80% of the 398 genotyped donors. The study was designed to test whether signatures of past pathogen exposure could be identified by cataloging public T cell receptors. Using immunosequencing, the study profiled T cell repertoires from 500 to 800 subjects and related those repertoires to cytomegalovirus serostatus. A separate validation cohort of roughly 130 different subjects was used in addition to the roughly 670-subject first cohort. The study combined high-throughput TCR immunosequencing, statistical association of individual TCRs with disease status, and machine learning to predict cytomegalovirus infection status. A later analysis re-examined previously published TCR beta repertoires from just over 650 donors and added high-resolution HLA genotyping to investigate patterns of TCR occurrence. The later analysis used no new phenotypic data to find candidate immune exposures, relying instead on TCR beta sequences and their occurrence across donors. In an earlier analysis of roughly 540 of the donors, high-throughput TCR beta sequencing was used to judge whether each TCR beta V gene segment behaved as functional or pseudogenic. Donor age, sex, ethnicity and CMV serostatus were collected together with the repertoire data. A later genetic analysis used genome-wide SNP genotypes for about 55% of the 666 donors, treating that subset as a discovery cohort. Every repertoire in the discovery cohort had been generated on one and the same sequencing platform. HLA typing covered class I and class II loci at four-digit resolution. Typing coverage differed by locus: A, B, C, DRB1 and DQB1 were typed in about 620-640 donors, DQA1 in roughly 500, DPA1 in nearly 610, and DPB1 in 450 to 480. Because of strong linkage in the cohort, 5 or 6 DR-DQ haplotypes were treated as single units for association and clustering. Among a few hundred genotyped donors of the cohort, an average of about 240,000 unique TCR beta nucleotide sequences were sequenced per donor, roughly 20% of them non-productive. Overall study results and their limits: Linkage disequilibrium might explain the correlated functional status among segregating V segments, but an unknown experimental factor could not be ruled out. A further reported finding was that TCR beta sequences accurately predicted the HLA-A and HLA-B alleles for most subjects in the first cohort. Most CMV-associated TCR beta chains appeared to be HLA-restricted in a later analysis, and the HLA associations seemed to be driven largely by CMV exposure. According to a later genetic analysis, donors in an Asian-associated ancestry cluster had fewer N-insertions in productive TCRs than the approximately 630-donor mean. Specific HLA alleles were associated with around 18,000 TCR beta sequences at a false discovery rate of 0.05 in a later analysis. Only TCR beta chains were sequenced in this cohort, and the absence of alpha or paired-chain data limited detectable features. Roughly uniform sequencing depth across donors was assumed in presence/absence analyses, although this assumption may not hold. A total of about 150 TCR beta chains were listed by the study as associated with cytomegalovirus. Some 15 rarely observed V segments, including chromosome 9 orphons, were excluded from the earlier analysis of several hundred of the donors because counts were too low. The 87-base-pair reads could not distinguish some IMGT-functional V segments, including TRBV6-2 and TRBV6-3, so those segments were excluded. A later genetic analysis associated a missense DCLRE1C variant with V-gene and J-gene trimming of TCR beta chains, and an independent cohort replicated the association. Across donors, most TCR sequences were observed very rarely, whereas some public TCRs were present in many individuals. In vitro tests confirmed that a few of the cytomegalovirus-associated TCR beta chains recognize cytomegalovirus antigens. The sequencing pipeline was judged likely to have produced a cluster of highly shared sequence variants as a technical artifact. In a later analysis, TCR association rates were found to vary across HLA loci, with the most associated TCRs seen for DRB1 alleles and the fewest for HLA-C alleles. The classifier was reported to diagnose cytomegalovirus status with high specificity and sensitivity in both the original cohort and the validation cohort. Broadly in line with IMGT annotations, most TCR beta V segments showed up in productive rearrangements about 90% or about 30% of the time in an earlier analysis of 450 to 600 of the donors. The authors suggested that the approach could potentially be extended to other disease states and immunological phenotypes. A later analysis reported that several top co-occurrence clusters appeared linked to parvovirus B19, influenza, CMV and Epstein-Barr virus. When HLA alleles, especially DR and DQ, strongly co-occurred, TCR associations were difficult to assign to individual alleles. HLA typing was unavailable for some donors at each locus, so association tests used only the typed subset. CMV serostatus was the only immune exposure information available for the cohort. Compared with equally common non-associated chains, HLA-associated TCR beta chains in a later analysis were more clonally expanded and had lower generation probabilities.

V loses 2 bases at its end and J loses 1 base; junction bases beyond the gene matches: 2. The CDR3 covers 16 residues, taking in both the cysteine and the phenylalanine. Kept here is only the CDR3 DNA, which spans 48 bases and is read in frame from base 1. Sequences SGHKS (CDR1) and YYEKEE (CDR2) are obtained from the germline V gene (reference sequence). Concerning this clone: Its cognate antigen has yet to be identified. No base quality information exists; no much larger clone differs at one position.

The cohort consisted of approximately 670 healthy bone marrow donors. At the time of sampling, every cohort member was nominally healthy, though immune exposures that went unrecorded were likely present. The donor tested CMV seronegative, placing the donor among the 350 or so seronegative members of the cohort. Every donor gave a peripheral blood sample, and the peripheral blood mononuclear cells from that sample were used for TCR beta sequencing. The Qiagen DNeasy Blood Extraction Kit was used to extract genomic DNA from the blood cell samples. To prepare the library, the immunoSEQ multiplex PCR assay was applied. For the multiplex PCR, a mixture combining 60 forward primers for TCR Vbeta segments and 13 reverse primers for TCR Jbeta segments was used. The CDR3 region of rearranged TCR beta genes was amplified from genomic DNA by a multiplex PCR assay. On the Illumina HiSeq System, the amplified TCR beta libraries were sequenced as 87-base-pair reads. As for how the authors treated the data: Across the 500 to 750 repertoires, a later analysis counted 80 million or so unique TCR beta chains, 9 million to 14 million of which were shared by at least two donors. Raw reads were error-corrected and collapsed into unique sequences by a nearest-neighbor algorithm in which closely related sequences were merged to remove PCR and sequencing errors. CDR3 sequences were aligned to IMGT reference sequences to assign V, D and J gene segments. For a sequence to be retained, a match of at least six nucleotides to both a V gene segment and a J gene segment was required. A rearrangement was called productive if the CDR3 had no stop codons and remained in frame with V and J, and every other rearrangement was called non-productive. Following IMGT convention, CDR3 was defined as the stretch from the second conserved V-encoded cysteine up to the conserved J-encoded phenylalanine. The earlier analysis of about 500 of the donors excluded sequences that lacked an unambiguous match to a single V gene segment. An earlier analysis of a few hundred of the donors called V segments functional above 56.7% productive rearrangements and segregating when the between-donor standard deviation exceeded 5%. To diagnose cytomegalovirus status from the catalog of TCR beta chain sequences, a statistical classification framework was built. In a later analysis, TCR nucleotide sequences were compared against IMGT/GENE-DB human TR gene sequences so that V and J genes could be assigned. The TCRdist pipeline was used in a later analysis to assign CDR3 sequences and most-parsimonious VDJ recombination scenarios. In a later analysis, each TCR beta chain was defined by its CDR3 amino acid sequence together with its V-gene family, and reads without a unique V-gene family were excluded. As a way to deal with suspected cross-contamination and a sequencing artifact, a later analysis dropped 450 to 600 nucleotide sequences that were highly shared and had low generation probability. In a later analysis, a clonal expansion index for each public chain was calculated from normalized within-repertoire ranks of inferred template counts. Generation probabilities in a later analysis came from a VDJ recombination model fitted to out-of-frame rearrangements, and those results were checked against IGoR. Hypergeometric tests were used in a later analysis to score TCR-TCR, TCR-HLA and TCR-CMV co-occurrence, with a repertoire-size bias correction applied to the TCR pairs. To estimate false discovery rates, a later analysis permuted the HLA or CMV assignments 20 times. In a later analysis, co-occurring TCRs were grouped with DBSCAN, and TCRdist sequence similarity was added when clustering was performed within HLA-allele-positive subsets. Repertoires with fewer than 30,000 or more than 120,000 public chains, plus five repertoires with anomalous nucleotide sharing, were excluded from co-occurrence clustering. As stored in TCRdb, this immuneACCESS dataset retains in-frame rearrangements with V and J assigned. A fraction of the clones does not appear; measured against another copy, unresolved V genes explain less than half of the discrepancy, and the remainder lacks a known reason. The V and J calls and clone size come from that table; D and trimming were worked out from the DNA. The sample data list over 150,000 clones, and 76% of these were observed just once. The ten biggest clones cover about 1.3% of the sample.

Sequenced: PBMCs. This sequence originates from a man aged 60 to 75 in good health and CMV-seronegative. This sequence uses TRBV5-5 and TRBJ2-6; 8 bases in the junction line up with TRBD1. The CDR3 protein: CASSFRQGSGANVLTF. The nucleotide sequence is given as TGTGCCAGCAGCTTCCGACAGGGGTCTGGGGCCAACGTCCTGACTTTC.